Described below is a single T cell receptor beta chain sequence and its context. No antigen is known for it. No base-level quality is on record; no much larger clone is a single base apart. This specimen comes from a study of technical replicates of blood from a few donors (dated by TCRdb to about 2017). At the junction V is shortened by 6 bases and J by 0 bases; bases outside the gene matches: 4. Measured from the cysteine to the phenylalanine, the CDR3 is 16 residues long. CDR3 DNA only is kept here, 48 bases in frame from base 1. Per the germline V gene, SNHLY is the CDR1 and FYNNEI is the CDR2. The library was made by the immunoSEQ multiplex PCR assay. TCRdb took this table from immuneACCESS and kept in-frame rearrangements with V and J called. Such tables lack part of the clones; where checked against another copy, unresolved V genes explain under half of the gap, and the rest is unexplained. The sample includes 65,000 to 95,000 clones, with approximately 96% observed a single time. Clones ranked in the top ten supply less than 0.2% of the sample.

The sequence derives from a human donor in good health. Source material: T cells isolated from PBMCs. Recombination connected TRBV2 to TRBJ2-6; 8 central nucleotides agree with TRBD1. Read as DNA, the sequence is TGTGCCAGCAGAAACAGGGGGTTCTCTGGGGCCAACGTCCTGACTTTC. Its amino acids are CASRNRGFSGANVLTF.